This entry concerns a single T cell receptor beta chain. This clonotype was counted at least ten times. No cognate antigen has been identified for it. Base qualities are not at hand, and no much larger clone is one base apart. This entry belongs to a study of Graves' ophthalmopathy and Graves' hyperthyroidism listed by TCRdb under 2018. Regarding the complete study: Peripheral blood was collected at initial diagnosis, prior to any treatment. To tell Graves' ophthalmopathy apart from Graves' hyperthyroidism, and to predict which patients would progress to ophthalmopathy, the study relied on TCR beta repertoire signatures. In total, 135 blood samples were TCR-sequenced: some 40 ophthalmopathy, roughly 77 hyperthyroidism and some 17 hyperthyroidism-to-ophthalmopathy patients. To explore V-J signatures that separate ophthalmopathy from hyperthyroidism, a discovery set of about a hundred patients was enrolled, consisting of roughly 45 with ophthalmopathy and roughly 57 with stable hyperthyroidism. An independent validation cohort was composed of 18 hyperthyroidism patients and 15 to 17 patients who later progressed from hyperthyroidism to ophthalmopathy. In 6 or 7 hyperthyroidism patients, T-cell repertoires of thyroid tissue and blood were compared. Following sample collection, hyperthyroidism patients were given methimazole at a starting dose of 30 mg daily, and ophthalmopathy patients were given high-dose intravenous methylprednisolone. Beyond this particular receptor, the publication reports: Among expanded thyroid clonotypes with frequency above 0.001, most also showed up in blood, which suggests that blood repertoires may reflect the thyroid immune response. The 13-signature model separated ophthalmopathy from stable hyperthyroidism with approximately 90% sensitivity and 81.08% specificity in cross-validation, and 80%/75% in the test set. In validation, the model predicted ophthalmopathy progression with over 60% sensitivity and roughly 72% specificity; more than ten predicted patients were CT-confirmed with GO in a median of approximately six months. Sample size was not statistically predetermined, and group allocation was not concealed from the investigators.

Stable hyperthyroidism was defined as no progression to ophthalmopathy within 18 months of follow-up. The hyperthyroidism patients were 18 to 65 years old and newly diagnosed, with a disease duration of less than 2 months. Patients with other autoimmune diseases, uncontrolled infections, pregnancy or lactation were excluded. Diagnosis was based on clinical symptoms, serum thyroxine, TRAb, thyroid ultrasound and orbital computed tomography. Ficoll-Paque density gradient centrifugation was used to isolate PBMCs from about 9.4 ml of fresh peripheral blood. Trizol reagent was used to extract the total RNA, and its quality was then checked on an Agilent 2100 Bioanalyzer. For repertoire sequencing, the TCR beta CDR3 regions were amplified from RNA transcripts. The first round was an RT-PCR using HTBI primers with the Qiagen OneStep RT-PCR kit, and this first round was followed by a second-round multiplex PCR, then size selection and purification. The libraries underwent paired-end sequencing with 100 bp reads on an Illumina HiSeq2000. Per the authors' processing: Reads were processed with SOAPnuke, discarding reads with adapters, uncalled bases, mean Phred below 15, or no exact constant-primer or identifier match. COPE v1.2.5 was used to merge high-quality paired reads. Clonotypes were defined as unique nucleotide sequences and were aligned to IMGT TRB V, D and J references using MiTCR v1.1. The analysis was limited to V-J combinations with a frequency above 0.0001, which together covered 99.2% of repertoires. A TCR clonal expansion and chaos score per V-J combination was defined as the ratio of F50 clonal expansion to chaos observed in the TCRdist matrix. Features were reduced by Welch's t-statistics and random forest to over 10 V-J combinations, which fed a naive Bayes classifier. The similarity between thyroid and blood repertoires was quantified using the Morisita-Horn index. In TCRdb, the public reads were trimmed at Q25 with fastp and aligned with MiXCR, with productive beta chains retained. Every distinct CDR3 protein forms one entry, paired with its most common genes and DNA. These V and J calls are TCRdb output, not the study's own analysis. This sample has more than 300,000 distinct CDR3 sequences in its table, and 17% of those were observed once. The ten largest account for 2% to 3% of the sample.

The sequencing sample was made of peripheral blood. The sequence was collected from an adult woman with stable Graves' hyperthyroidism.

For the CDR3, the sequence is CASSAMRTGVIGELFF. In nucleotide form, the sequence is TGTGCCAGCAGCGCAATGCGGACAGGGGTGATCGGGGAGCTGTTTTTT. The chain links TRBV25-1 with TRBJ2-2, and 9 bases in between align with TRBD1. From its cysteine to its phenylalanine, the CDR3 spans 16 amino acids. Of all the DNA, just the CDR3 is kept, 48 bases in frame from base 1. Trimming takes 6 bases off V and 7 bases off J; junction bases not matched to a gene: 12. Per the germline V gene, MGHDK is the CDR1 and SYGVNS is the CDR2.